Below are 19 T cell receptor beta chains sequenced from a single sample in a study of T cell repertoires in cytomegalovirus infection (dated by TCRdb to between 2017 and 2020). Antigens of these TCRs are unknown. The label giving this sample's treatment or condition can be read as: in vitro stimulation with specific CMV peptide epitopes to enrich CMV-specific T cells. Sequencer: Illumina HiSeq 1500. The raw public data were reprocessed by TCRdb itself: fastp quality trimming at Q25, MiXCR clonotype calling, in-frame beta chains only. Every distinct CDR3 protein forms one entry, paired with its most common genes and DNA. Here the sample has 650,000 to 900,000 distinct CDR3 sequences; approximately 32% occur a single time. The top ten constitute approximately 13% of the sample. Here the sequenced sample was cultured CD8+ T cells from PBMCs, taken from culture after CMV antigen stimulation. The origin of the receptors is a human donor in good health (CMV status not recorded). Some clones in this sample may be carry-over from other donors' samples.

The V and J genes are TRBV5-5 and TRBJ2-1; D is uncertain. Deletions cut 0 bases from V and 3 bases from J, with 10 bases between. Germline-derived CDR1 and CDR2 are SGHKS and YYEKEE (reference sequence). This CDR3 comprises 15 residues. The CDR3 DNA sequence: TGTGCCAGCAGCTTGGTTGCATTTAACTACAATGAGCAGTTCTTC. This gives the protein CASSLVAFNYNEQFF.

The V and J genes are TRBV7-9 and TRBJ2-1, with 9 bases that match TRBD1. The V gene end was trimmed by 4 bases and the J gene end by 10 bases; junction bases not matched to a gene: 8. Germline values: CDR1 SEHNR, CDR2 FQNEAQ (reference sequence). This CDR3 is built from 14 residues. CDR3 bases: TGTGCCAGCAGCTCTGTACAGGGGGCGCTCGAGCAGTTCTTC. This sequence encodes CASSSVQGALEQFF. Complete variable domain (other parts from reference TRBV7-9 and TRBJ2-1): DTGVSQNPRHKITKRGQNVTFRCDPISEHNRLYWYRQTLGQGPEFLTYFQNEAQLEKSRLLSDRFSAERPKGSFSTLEIQRTEQGDSAMYLCASSSVQGALEQFFGPGTRLTVL.

The chain uses TRBV6-2 or TRBV6-3 and TRBJ2-2; a weak D match, TRBD2 (5 bases). V lost 5 bases, J lost 1 base, and 8 bases lay in between. CDR1 and CDR2 (germline): MNHEY, SVGEGT. CDR3 length: 14 residues. This CDR3 is CASSPSGNTGELFF. As DNA, the CDR3 is TGTGCCAGCAGTCCAAGCGGGAACACCGGGGAGCTGTTTTTT.

The sample holds one count of this clonotype. The J gene is TRBJ2-7, the V gene TRBV6-6; 7 bases line up with TRBD1. This CDR3 has 12 amino acids. J was trimmed by 5 bases and V by 5 bases; bases with no gene match: 3. Per germline, CDR1 MNHNY and CDR2 SVGAGI (reference sequence). The CDR3 protein is CASSRQGDEQYV. CDR3 nucleotide sequence: TGTGCCAGCAGTCGACAGGGAGACGAGCAGTACGTC.

This clonotype was counted ten times or more. CDR3 amino acids: CASSHHGTGEETQYF. CDR3 nucleotide sequence: TGTGCCAGCAGCCATCACGGGACAGGGGAAGAGACCCAGTACTTC. V usage is TRBV7-9 and J usage is TRBJ2-5, with 10 bases fitting TRBD1. J gave up 3 bases and V 5 bases, and 6 bases lay outside the gene matches. CDR3 length equals 15 residues. Germline values: CDR1 SEHNR, CDR2 FQNEAQ (reference sequence).

The genes are TRBV6-5 and TRBJ2-2; no firm D call. In germline, CDR1 is MNHEY, CDR2 SVGAGI. V was pared by 2 bases and J by 6 bases, with 13 bases between. The CDR3 length is 15 residues. DNA for the CDR3: TGTGCCAGCAGTTACAGGTCCCTAGGAGCCGGGGAGCTGTTTTTT. Protein product: CASSYRSLGAGELFF.

This chain links TRBV10-2 with TRBJ2-2, with D perhaps matching TRBD1 or TRBD2 (5 bases each). Between the trimmed V and J ends, which lost 7 bases and 7 bases, there was a span of 7 bases. There are 11 residues in the CDR3. Germline CDR1 WSHSY, CDR2 SAAADI. The DNA for the CDR3 is TGCGCCAGCATTGGGGGCGGGGAGCTGTTTTTT. Translation gives CASIGGGELFF.

This clonotype was counted ten times or more. V gene TRBV12-3 or TRBV12-4 combines with J gene TRBJ1-5, with D unresolved. The CDR3 runs to 14 residues. Trimming took 1 base from V and 6 from J, leaving 10 bases between them. CDR3 region: CASSLVMEGQPQHF. The CDR3 DNA reads TGTGCCAGCAGTTTAGTTATGGAGGGTCAGCCCCAGCATTTT.

This clonotype has just one count. A much larger clone lies one base from this, so it may be a read error. The chain employs TRBV7-6 and TRBJ2-1, with 8 nucleotides matching TRBD1. This CDR3 is 14 amino acids long. CDR1 and CDR2 (germline): SGHVS, FNYEAQ. The CDR3 sequence: CVSTQTGAYNEQFF. For the CDR3, the DNA is TGTGTCAGCACCCAGACAGGGGCCTACAATGAGCAGTTCTTC.

Only a few counts were recorded for this clonotype. V usage is TRBV12-3 or TRBV12-4 and J usage is TRBJ2-3; perhaps TRBD2 as D (5 bases). The CDR3 runs 16 residues. Trimming took 3 bases from V and 2 from J, leaving 15 bases between them. The CDR3 region is CASSFAAGEITDTQYF. The CDR3 DNA is TGTGCCAGCAGTTTCGCGGCCGGGGAGATCACAGATACGCAGTATTTT.

This clonotype showed up just a few times. The rearrangement links TRBV12-3 or TRBV12-4 to TRBJ2-7; D is unclear. The CDR3 covers 12 residues. The V end was cut by 3 bases, the J end by 5 bases, with 8 bases between. The CDR3 region is CASSFARDEQYF. The CDR3, as DNA: TGTGCCAGCAGTTTCGCACGAGACGAGCAGTACTTC.

This clonotype has a count of ten or more. V usage is TRBV7-2 and J usage is TRBJ2-3, with TRBD2 matching over 15 bases. The CDR3 has 18 residues. V was pared by 5 bases and J by 3 bases, with 9 bases of the junction left unmatched. CDR1 SGHTA and CDR2 FQGNSA come from the germline V gene. This CDR3 is CASSQGLAGGPRTDTQYF. CDR3 DNA: TGTGCCAGCAGCCAGGGACTAGCGGGGGGACCCAGGACAGATACGCAGTATTTT.

The rearrangement uses TRBV9 and TRBJ2-5; D possibly uses TRBD1 or TRBD2 (5 bases each). The CDR3 is 16 residues long. The ends were cut back, 0 bases at V and 3 bases at J, with 15 bases in the middle. Germline assignment: CDR1 SGDLS and CDR2 YYNGEE. The CDR3 DNA reads TGTGCCAGCAGCGTAGGGCCATCCGGGGCAGAAGAGACCCAGTACTTC. Its protein product is CASSVGPSGAEETQYF.

The sample holds a few counts of this clonotype. CDR3 region: CASTSAWGYNEQFF. The CDR3 bases are TGTGCCAGCACCTCTGCCTGGGGCTACAATGAGCAGTTCTTC. This chain links TRBV11-2 with TRBJ2-1, with D uncertain. V was shortened by 7 bases and J by 3 bases, with 13 bases between the two germline ends. The CDR3 runs to 14 residues. CDR1 SGHAT and CDR2 FQNNGV come from the germline V gene.

The rearrangement joins TRBV19 to TRBJ1-6, with D hard to call. CDR3 size: 16 residues. V was cut by 6 bases and J by 0 bases, with 12 bases left in between. The germline V gene has CDR1 LNHDA and CDR2 SQIVND (reference sequence). CDR3 protein: CASSPRVSSYNSPLHF. The CDR3 DNA sequence: TGTGCCAGTAGCCCAAGAGTCAGCTCCTATAATTCACCCCTCCACTTT. The variable domain in full, with the rest retrieved from reference TRBV19 and TRBJ1-6, is DGGITQSPKYLFRKEGQNVTLSCEQNLNHDAMYWYRQDPGQGLRLIYYSQIVNDFQKGDIAEGYSVSREKKESFPLTVTSAQKNPTAFYLCASSPRVSSYNSPLHFGNGTRLTVT.

This clonotype has a count of ten or more. The V and J genes are TRBV7-2 and TRBJ1-5; D uncertain. With 3 bases removed from V and 5 bases from J, the gap between germline ends came to 8 bases. Germline V gives CDR1 SGHTA, CDR2 FQGNSA. The CDR3 contains 13 residues. In DNA, the CDR3 is TGTGCCAGCAGCTTTCAGGAGGATCAGCCCCAGCATTTT. It codes for CASSFQEDQPQHF.

Concerning this clonotype itself: It is likely a read error, because the conserved phenylalanine at the end of the CDR3 is missing. J is TRBJ2-7 and V is TRBV7-6; 9 bases are shared with TRBD2. The length of the CDR3 is 15 residues. The germline gives CDR1 SGHVS, CDR2 FNYEAQ. Here the CDR3 DNA reads TGTGCTAGCAGCTTAAGGGTCGAGCGGGGGGCCGAGCAGTACGCC. Translated, it gives CASSLRVERGAEQYA.

Here the CDR3 reads CASLGNWASAKNIQYF. CDR3 nucleotide sequence: TGTGCCAGCCTTGGTAATTGGGCTTCTGCCAAAAACATTCAGTACTTC. J is TRBJ2-4 and V is TRBV6-6; no definite D call. Germline V gene data show CDR1 as MNHNY and CDR2 as SVGAGI (reference sequence). Trimming took off 8 bases at V and 1 base at J, with 18 bases between the two ends. CDR3 length equals 16 residues.

This clonotype was seen repeatedly, ten times or more. This chain links TRBV7-2 with TRBJ2-3; 10 nucleotides line up with TRBD2. Germline V CDR1 and CDR2: SGHTA, FQGNSA. With V trimmed by 1 base and J by 4 bases, 11 bases remained unmatched. The CDR3 spans 18 residues. The CDR3 sequence: CASSLEPTQSGGADTQYF. The CDR3 DNA reads as TGTGCCAGCAGCTTAGAACCCACCCAGAGCGGGGGGGCAGATACGCAGTATTTT.